This entry lists 11 T cell receptor beta chains sequenced from one sample in a study of T cell responses to AZD1222 COVID-19 vaccine. Sequenced by immunoSEQ multiplex PCR; TCRdb stores in-frame clones only, minus some. The sample records tens of thousands of clones, approximately 87% being singletons. The material was peripheral blood, obtained on day 0 of MenACWY control vaccination. Receptors were obtained from an adult in good health.

This clone has only one observation. This chain links TRBV5-6 with TRBJ1-6; 9 positions match TRBD1. Germline V gene sequence: CDR1 SGHDT, CDR2 YYEEEE. V shed 0 bases, J shed 10 bases, and the junction held 11 bases outside the gene matches. CDR3 length equals 17 residues. CDR3 region: CASSLARDREYGSPLHF. The CDR3 DNA reads as TGTGCCAGCAGCTTGGCGCGGGACAGGGAGTATGGATCACCCCTCCACTTT.

The chain employs TRBV2 and TRBJ2-2, with 13 positions matching TRBD2. Germline V gene sequence: CDR1 SNHLY, CDR2 FYNNEI. The V gene end was trimmed by 8 bases and the J gene end by 0 bases; junction bases not matched to a gene: 12. The CDR3 extends over 19 amino acids. CDR3 DNA sequence: TGTGCCAGCGGGGTGGGGACTAGCGGGATCCCCGCGAACACCGGGGAGCTGTTTTTT. Its protein is CASGVGTSGIPANTGELFF.

The CDR3 here is CASSPQGDTEAFF. The CDR3 DNA is TGTGCCAGCTCACCTCAGGGTGACACTGAAGCTTTCTTT. The chain has TRBV18 and TRBJ1-1; D is perhaps TRBD1 (5 bases). The CDR3 length is 13 residues. V lost 3 bases and J lost 3, with 8 bases in between. The germline V gene has CDR1 KGHSH and CDR2 LQKENI.

The genes are TRBV28 and TRBJ2-2, with D perhaps assigned TRBD1 or TRBD2 (7 bases each). The CDR3 is made up of 15 amino acids. Germline CDR1 MDHEN, CDR2 SYDVKM. The V end lost 7 bases, the J end lost 8 bases, and 20 bases lay between the germline ends. The CDR3 coding sequence is TGTGCCAGCAAGCCGGGACTAACACAGGGGGGGGAGCTGTTTTTT. This encodes CASKPGLTQGGELFF.

This chain links TRBV5-4 with TRBJ1-2, with 7 bases matching TRBD1. The CDR3 is made up of 14 amino acids. The junction had 10 bases not matched to a gene; V was cut back by 4 bases and J by 7 bases. From germline, CDR1 is SGHNT and CDR2 YYREEE (reference sequence). The CDR3 protein is CASSIDRVYAGYTF. The CDR3 region has the DNA TGTGCCAGCAGCATCGACAGGGTTTATGCTGGCTACACCTTC.

This clone was found a few times. The chain links TRBV19 to TRBJ2-7, with D tentatively TRBD2 (5 bases). The V end lost 7 bases, the J end lost 7 bases, and 17 bases lay between the germline ends. CDR1 and CDR2 (germline): LNHDA, SQIVND (reference sequence). This CDR3 has 13 amino acids. The chain's CDR3 is CASTQDPGGEQYF. The CDR3 nucleotides are TGTGCCAGTACCCAAGACCCTGGAGGAGAGCAGTACTTC.

The J gene is TRBJ2-3, the V gene TRBV7-2; 11 positions match TRBD2. CDR3 size: 16 residues. V was clipped by 2 bases and J by 9 bases; unmatched bases: 10. Germline CDR1 reads SGHTA; CDR2 reads FQGNSA. The chain's CDR3 is CASSLKSLAGGPTQYF. CDR3 coding DNA: TGTGCCAGCAGCTTAAAGTCTTTAGCGGGAGGGCCGACGCAGTATTTT.

J is TRBJ1-1 and V is TRBV11-2; D might be TRBD1 (6 bases). CDR1 SGHAT and CDR2 FQNNGV come from the germline V gene. Trimming removed 3 bases at V and 1 base at J, with 9 bases between. The CDR3 runs to 14 residues. CDR3 in DNA: TGTGCCAGCAGCTTGGGGGGCGGGAACACTGAAGCTTTCTTT. Translated, it gives CASSLGGGNTEAFF.

The V gene is TRBV11-1, the J gene TRBJ2-1; D not resolved. The CDR3 is 12 amino acids. From germline, CDR1 is SGHAT and CDR2 FQDESV (reference sequence). The V end was cut by 3 bases, the J end by 4 bases, with 4 bases between. Written as DNA, the CDR3 is TGTGCCAGCAGCTTGGAATACAATGAGCAGTTCTTC. Encoded protein: CASSLEYNEQFF.

This clone showed up just once. The chain recombines TRBV30 with TRBJ1-5; tentative D call: TRBD1 (6 bases). The CDR3 is 14 residues long. Between the trimmed V and J ends, which lost 2 bases and 4 bases, there was a span of 12 bases. Germline V gene sequence: CDR1 GTSNPN, CDR2 SVGIG (reference sequence). The CDR3 loop reads CAWSIGTQNQPQHF. In nucleotides, the CDR3 is TGTGCCTGGAGTATTGGGACACAAAATCAGCCCCAGCATTTT. Filled out from reference TRBV30 and TRBJ1-5, the complete variable domain reads SQTIHQWPATLVQPVGSPLSLECTVEGTSNPNLYWYRQAAGRGLQLLFYSVGIGQISSEVPQNLSASRPQDRQFILSSKKLLLSDSGFYLCAWSIGTQNQPQHFGDGTRLSIL.

This chain joins TRBV7-2 and TRBJ2-5; D gene unclear. The V end lost 2 bases, the J end lost 0 bases, and 7 bases lay between the germline ends. CDR3 length equals 14 residues. Germline CDR1 and CDR2: SGHTA and FQGNSA. The chain's CDR3 is CASSLSGNQETQYF. The CDR3 DNA is TGTGCCAGCAGCTTAAGTGGGAACCAAGAGACCCAGTACTTC. The full variable domain, in which reference TRBV7-2 and TRBJ2-5 provide the parts outside the CDR3, is GAGVSQSPSNKVTEKGKDVELRCDPISGHTALYWYRQSLGQGLEFLIYFQGNSAPDKSGLPSDRFSAERTGGSVSTLTIQRTQQEDSAVYLCASSLSGNQETQYFGPGTRLLVL.